This T cell receptor beta chain was identified in a study of T-cell memory formation after mild COVID-19. One entry per CDR3 protein results from TCRdb running MiXCR on the 5' RACE reads. The sample has roughly 200,000 distinct CDR3 sequences; roughly 16% are singletons. The CDR3 has 13 amino acids. CDR1 DFQATT and CDR2 SNEGSKA come from the germline V gene (reference sequence). The ends were cut back, 5 bases at V and 4 bases at J, with 14 bases in the middle. The receptor was derived from an adult woman who had mild COVID-19 (a few samples of this study predate the infection). Cell type and time point are not known. The sample consisted of PBMCs or a T cell subset sorted from them (not recorded which). V and J are TRBV20-1 and TRBJ1-1; D not certain. CDR3 in DNA: TGCAGTGCTGGCATCACCGGGTTCACTGAAGCTTTCTTT. Encoded protein: CSAGITGFTEAFF.